These 9 T cell receptor beta chains share one sample of origin, sequenced in a study of T-cell reconstitution after alpha-beta-depleted transplantation in children. This sample's TCRbeta library carried unique molecular identifier barcodes. TCRdb processed the PCR reads anew with MiXCR; each CDR3 protein has one entry. The table includes over 150,000 distinct CDR3 sequences, over 8.5% detected once. The starting material was PBMCs, obtained before TCRalphabeta/CD19-depleted stem cell transplant. Every receptor here comes from a boy aged 2 to 10 with acute myeloid leukemia, due to receive a stem cell transplant.

This clonotype came up many times. This chain links TRBV20-1 with TRBJ1-1; TRBD1 matches 9 bases. V lost 0 bases, J lost 4 bases, and 12 bases stayed unmatched. This CDR3 is built from 17 residues. Germline CDR1 is DFQATT and CDR2 is SNEGSKA (reference sequence). CDR3 sequence reads: CSARDLVGQGVGTEAFF. In nucleotides, the CDR3 is TGCAGTGCTAGAGATCTTGTGGGACAGGGCGTCGGCACTGAAGCTTTCTTT.

This clonotype was seen at least ten times. This chain joins TRBV27 and TRBJ2-3, with 10 positions matching TRBD2. CDR3 size: 15 residues. The germline gives CDR1 MNHEY, CDR2 SMNVEV (reference sequence). Trimming at V came to 6 bases and at J to 1 base, leaving 4 bases not matched to a gene. The DNA of the CDR3 is TGTGCCAGCAGCCGAGCGGGAGGGGGCACAGATACGCAGTATTTT. Encoded protein: CASSRAGGGTDTQYF.

In this sample, this clonotype turned up many times. The rearrangement uses TRBV5-1 and TRBJ1-2; D might be TRBD1 (6 bases). The germline V and J ends were trimmed by 2 bases and 4 bases, with 12 bases remaining between them. Per germline, CDR1 SGHRS and CDR2 YFSETQ. This CDR3 has 14 amino acids. CDR3 region: CASSFFGGAYGYTF. In DNA form, the CDR3 reads TGCGCCAGCAGCTTCTTCGGGGGGGCCTATGGCTACACCTTC.

This clonotype has a count of ten or more. J is TRBJ2-3 and V is TRBV4-2; 9 bases map to TRBD2. Germline CDR1 reads LGHNA; CDR2 reads YNFKEQ. This CDR3 region has 19 residues. Trimming removed 4 bases from V and 3 bases from J; junction bases left unmatched: 17. CDR3 nucleotide sequence: TGTGCCAGCAGCCTCACCGACGGGACTAGCAGGCCTGGTACAGATACGCAGTATTTT. It yields the protein CASSLTDGTSRPGTDTQYF.

This clonotype was found many times. The rearrangement uses TRBV5-5 and TRBJ1-1; D remains ambiguous. Germline V gene sequence: CDR1 SGHKS, CDR2 YYEKEE (reference sequence). The CDR3 runs to 14 residues. V lost 3 bases and J lost 4, with 13 bases in between. The CDR3 region is CASSSAERGTEAFF. The CDR3 DNA is TGTGCCAGCAGCTCAGCCGAGCGAGGCACTGAAGCTTTCTTT. Supplemented by reference TRBV5-5 and TRBJ1-1, the full variable domain reads DAGVTQSPTHLIKTRGQQVTLRCSPISGHKSVSWYQQVLGQGPQFIFQYYEKEERGRGNFPDRFSARQFPNYSSELNVNALLLGDSALYLCASSSAERGTEAFFGQGTRLTVV.

At least ten counts were recorded for this clonotype. The chain couples TRBV20-1 to TRBJ2-7, with D maybe TRBD2 (5 bases). This CDR3 contains 17 residues. V shed 0 bases and J shed 4 bases, with 22 bases lying between them. Germline CDR1 reads DFQATT; CDR2 reads SNEGSKA (reference sequence). CDR3 sequence: CSARDEQLVLYSYEQYF. CDR3 bases: TGCAGTGCTAGAGATGAACAACTAGTTCTTTATTCTTACGAGCAGTACTTC.

This clonotype has ten or more counts. V is TRBV15 and J is TRBJ2-5, with D maybe TRBD1 (5 bases). There are 14 residues in the CDR3. The V end lost 6 bases, the J end lost 3 bases, and 14 bases lay between the germline ends. CDR1 LNHNV and CDR2 YYDKDF come from the germline V gene (reference sequence). DNA for the CDR3: TGTGCCACCAGAAGTGGGGCCAGTAAAGAGACCCAGTACTTC. Protein product: CATRSGASKETQYF.

Ten or more counts support this clonotype. The chain employs TRBV30 and TRBJ1-1, with TRBD1 as a possible D gene (6 bases). The CDR3 runs 13 residues. Germline loops: CDR1 GTSNPN, CDR2 SVGIG (reference sequence). Trimming left V 8 bases short and J 5 bases short, with 18 bases between. CDR3 residues: CAGGRGTWTEAFF. The DNA of the CDR3 is TGTGCCGGAGGTAGGGGGACTTGGACTGAAGCTTTCTTT.

This clonotype was recorded once. A much larger clonotype is one base distant, so this may be a read error. V and J are TRBV20-1 and TRBJ1-2; unclear D gene. This CDR3 is built from 10 residues. CDR1 is DFQATT, CDR2 SNEGSKA, per germline (reference sequence). CDR3 coding DNA: TGCAGTGCTATGAACTATGGCTACGCCTTC. This gives the protein CSAMNYGYAF.